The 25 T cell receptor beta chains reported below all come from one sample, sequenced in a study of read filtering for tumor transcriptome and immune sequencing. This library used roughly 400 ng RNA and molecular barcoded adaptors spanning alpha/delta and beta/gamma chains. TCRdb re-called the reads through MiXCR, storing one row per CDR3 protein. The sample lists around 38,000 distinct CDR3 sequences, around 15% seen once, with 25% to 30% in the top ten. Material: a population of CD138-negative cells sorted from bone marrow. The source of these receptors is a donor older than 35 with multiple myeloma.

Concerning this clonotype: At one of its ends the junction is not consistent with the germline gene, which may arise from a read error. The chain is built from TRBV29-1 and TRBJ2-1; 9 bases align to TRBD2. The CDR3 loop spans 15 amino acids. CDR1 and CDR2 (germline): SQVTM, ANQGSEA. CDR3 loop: CSVEGREGSYSERLF. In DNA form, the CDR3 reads TGCAGCGTTGAAGGGCGGGAGGGTTCCTACAGTGAGCGGCTCTTC.

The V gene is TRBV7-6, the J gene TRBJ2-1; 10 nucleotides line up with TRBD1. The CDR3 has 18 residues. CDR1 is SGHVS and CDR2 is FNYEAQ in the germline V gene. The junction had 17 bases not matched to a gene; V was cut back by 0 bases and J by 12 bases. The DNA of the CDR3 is TGTGCCAGCAGCTTAGCGTTTGGGGGACAGGGGATCCGGAACGCGCAGTTCTTC. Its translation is CASSLAFGGQGIRNAQFF. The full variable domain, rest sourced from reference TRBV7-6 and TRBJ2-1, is GAGVSQSPRYKVTKRGQDVALRCDPISGHVSLYWYRQALGQGPEFLTYFNYEAQQDKSGLPNDRFSAERPEGSISTLTIQRTEQRDSAMYRCASSLAFGGQGIRNAQFFGPGTRLTVL.

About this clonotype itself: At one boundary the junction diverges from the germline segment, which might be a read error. The CDR3 DNA is TGCGCCAGCAGCCAAGGCTCTGGGACCAACGTCCTGACTTTC. Translated, it gives CASSQGSGTNVLTF. The chain joins TRBV4-2 to TRBJ2-6; unclear D gene. CDR3 length: 14 amino acids. From germline, CDR1 is LGHNA and CDR2 YNFKEQ.

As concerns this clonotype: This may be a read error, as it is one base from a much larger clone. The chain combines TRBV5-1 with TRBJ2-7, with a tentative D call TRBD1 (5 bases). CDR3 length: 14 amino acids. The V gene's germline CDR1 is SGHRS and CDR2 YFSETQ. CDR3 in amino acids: CASSWTPQTYEQHF. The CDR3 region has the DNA TGCGCCAGTAGCTGGACACCACAAACCTACGAGCAGCACTTC.

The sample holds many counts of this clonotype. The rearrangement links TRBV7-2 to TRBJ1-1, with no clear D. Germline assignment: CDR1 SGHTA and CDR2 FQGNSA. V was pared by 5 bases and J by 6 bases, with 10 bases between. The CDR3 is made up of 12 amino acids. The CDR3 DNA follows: TGTGCCAGCAGCAACGCCCCCCCTGAAGCTTTCTTT. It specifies CASSNAPPEAFF.

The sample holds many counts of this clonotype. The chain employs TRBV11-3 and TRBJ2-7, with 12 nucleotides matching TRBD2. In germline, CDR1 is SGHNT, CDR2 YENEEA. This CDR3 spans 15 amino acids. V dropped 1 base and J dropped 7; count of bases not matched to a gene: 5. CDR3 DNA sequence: TGTGCCAGCAGCTTAGGGACTAGCGGGATGGAAGAGCAGTACTTC. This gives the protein CASSLGTSGMEEQYF. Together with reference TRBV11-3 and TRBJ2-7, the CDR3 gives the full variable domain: EAGVVQSPRYKIIEKKQPVAFWCNPISGHNTLYWYLQNLGQGPELLIRYENEEAVDDSQLPKDRFSAERLKGVDSTLKIQPAELGDSAVYLCASSLGTSGMEEQYFGPGTRLTVT.

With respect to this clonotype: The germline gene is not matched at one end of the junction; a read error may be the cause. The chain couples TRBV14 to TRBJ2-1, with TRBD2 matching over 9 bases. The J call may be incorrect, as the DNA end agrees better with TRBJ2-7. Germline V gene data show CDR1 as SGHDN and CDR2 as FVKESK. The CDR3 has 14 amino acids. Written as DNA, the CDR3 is TGTGCCGGCAGCCTGCGGGAGGGCCATAATGAGCAGTACTTC. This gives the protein CAGSLREGHNEQYF.

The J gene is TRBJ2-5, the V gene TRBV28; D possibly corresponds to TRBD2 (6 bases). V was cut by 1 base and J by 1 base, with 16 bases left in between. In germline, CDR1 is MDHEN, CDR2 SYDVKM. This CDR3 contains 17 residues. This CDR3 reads CASSLYPHGGTQETQYF. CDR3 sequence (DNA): TGTGCCAGCAGTTTATACCCCCACGGGGGTACCCAAGAGACCCAGTACTTC.

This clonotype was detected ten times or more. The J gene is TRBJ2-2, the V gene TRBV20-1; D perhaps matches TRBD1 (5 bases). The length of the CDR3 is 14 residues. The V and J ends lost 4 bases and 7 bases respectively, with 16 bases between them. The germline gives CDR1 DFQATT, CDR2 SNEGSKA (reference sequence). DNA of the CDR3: TGCAGTGCTAAATTGGGGCCTACGGGCGGGGAGCTGTTTTTT. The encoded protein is CSAKLGPTGGELFF.

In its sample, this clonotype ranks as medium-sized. For the CDR3, the DNA is TGTGCCAGCAGCCCCTTTCTCGCTGGCGGTTACAATGAGCAGTTCTTC. This sequence encodes CASSPFLAGGYNEQFF. The V gene is TRBV7-3, the J gene TRBJ2-1; D not resolved. Germline lookup yields CDR1 SGHTA and CDR2 FQGTGA. The CDR3 has 16 residues. Trimming removed 5 bases from V and 4 bases from J, with 18 bases in between. The whole variable domain, remainder taken from reference TRBV7-3 and TRBJ2-1, is GAGVSQTPSNKVTEKGKYVELRCDPISGHTALYWYRQSLGQGPEFLIYFQGTGAADDSGLPNDRFFAVRPEGSVSTLKIQRTERGDSAVYLCASSPFLAGGYNEQFFGPGTRLTVL.

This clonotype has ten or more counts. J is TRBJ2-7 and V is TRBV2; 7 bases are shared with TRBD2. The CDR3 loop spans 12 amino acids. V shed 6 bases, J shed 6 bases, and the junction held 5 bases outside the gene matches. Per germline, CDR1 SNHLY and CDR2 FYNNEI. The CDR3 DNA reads TGTGCCAGCAGCCGGGGAGGGTTCGAGCAGTACTTC. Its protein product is CASSRGGFEQYF.

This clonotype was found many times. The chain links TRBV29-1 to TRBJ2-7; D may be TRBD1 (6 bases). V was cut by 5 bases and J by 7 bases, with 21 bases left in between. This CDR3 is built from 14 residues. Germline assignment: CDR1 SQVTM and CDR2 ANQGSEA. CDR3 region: CSVSFTRGVAEQYF. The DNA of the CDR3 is TGCAGCGTTTCCTTCACCAGGGGAGTAGCGGAGCAGTACTTC.

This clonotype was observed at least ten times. This CDR3 is CSARSGDQPQHF. The CDR3 DNA is TGCAGTGCTCGCTCGGGCGATCAGCCCCAGCATTTT. The J gene is TRBJ1-5, the V gene TRBV20-1; D not resolved. The CDR3 contains 12 residues. Per germline, CDR1 DFQATT and CDR2 SNEGSKA (reference sequence). With 5 bases removed from V and 5 bases from J, the gap between germline ends came to 10 bases.

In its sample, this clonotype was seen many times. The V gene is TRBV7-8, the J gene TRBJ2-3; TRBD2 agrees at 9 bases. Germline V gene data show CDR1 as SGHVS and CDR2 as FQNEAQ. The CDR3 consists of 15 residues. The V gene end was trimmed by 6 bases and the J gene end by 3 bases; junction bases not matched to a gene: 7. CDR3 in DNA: TGTGCCAGCAGACCAGTAGCGGGAGTGACAGATACGCAGTATTTT. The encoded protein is CASRPVAGVTDTQYF.

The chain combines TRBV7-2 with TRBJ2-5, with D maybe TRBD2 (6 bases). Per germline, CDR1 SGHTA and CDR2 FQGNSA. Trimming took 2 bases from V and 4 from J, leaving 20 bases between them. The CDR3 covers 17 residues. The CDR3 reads CASSLPSDGTSPETQYF. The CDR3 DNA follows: TGTGCCAGCAGCTTACCGTCAGACGGGACTTCCCCAGAGACCCAGTACTTC.

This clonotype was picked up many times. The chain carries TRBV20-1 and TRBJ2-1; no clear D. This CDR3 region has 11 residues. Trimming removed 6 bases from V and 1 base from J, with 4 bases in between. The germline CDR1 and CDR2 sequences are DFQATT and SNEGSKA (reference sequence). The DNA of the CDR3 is TGCAGTGCGGTGTCCTACAATGAGCAGTTCTTC. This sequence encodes CSAVSYNEQFF.

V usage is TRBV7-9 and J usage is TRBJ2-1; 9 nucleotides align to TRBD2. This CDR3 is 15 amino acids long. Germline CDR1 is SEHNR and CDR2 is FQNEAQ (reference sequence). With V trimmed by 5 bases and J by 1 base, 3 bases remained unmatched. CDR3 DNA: TGTGCCAGCAGCCGGGGACTAGCTTCCTACAATGAGCAGTTCTTC. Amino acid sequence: CASSRGLASYNEQFF.

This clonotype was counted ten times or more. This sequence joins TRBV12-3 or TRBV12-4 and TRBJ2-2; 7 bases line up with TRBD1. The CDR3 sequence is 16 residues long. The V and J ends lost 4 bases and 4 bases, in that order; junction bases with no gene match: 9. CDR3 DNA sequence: TGTGCCAGCAGTTCGACAGGGTTTCGGGTCACCGGGGAGCTGTTTTTT. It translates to CASSSTGFRVTGELFF.

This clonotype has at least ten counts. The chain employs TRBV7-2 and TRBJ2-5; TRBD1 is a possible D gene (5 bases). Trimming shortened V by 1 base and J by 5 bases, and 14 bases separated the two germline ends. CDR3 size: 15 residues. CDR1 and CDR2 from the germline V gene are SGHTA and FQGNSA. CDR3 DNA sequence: TGTGCCAGCAGCTTAGGGGGCGGCGGAAAGGAGACCCAGTACTTC. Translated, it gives CASSLGGGGKETQYF.

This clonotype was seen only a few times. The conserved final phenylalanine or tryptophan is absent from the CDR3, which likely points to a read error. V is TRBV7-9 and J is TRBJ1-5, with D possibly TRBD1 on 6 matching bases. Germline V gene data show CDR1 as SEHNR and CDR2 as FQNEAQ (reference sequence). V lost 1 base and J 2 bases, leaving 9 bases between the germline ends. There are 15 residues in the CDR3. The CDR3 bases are TGTGCCAGCAGCTTAGGGACAGTCGGCAATCAGCCCCAGCATTCT. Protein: CASSLGTVGNQPQHS.

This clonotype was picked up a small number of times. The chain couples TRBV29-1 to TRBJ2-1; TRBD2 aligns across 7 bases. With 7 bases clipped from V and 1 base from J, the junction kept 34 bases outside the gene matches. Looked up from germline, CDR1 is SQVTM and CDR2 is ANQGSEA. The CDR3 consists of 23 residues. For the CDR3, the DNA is TGCAGCGGCCTATTCTGTATGCGGGAGTGGCCCGACCTTATGAGGTGTTCCTACAATGAGCAGTTCTTC. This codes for CSGLFCMREWPDLMRCSYNEQFF.

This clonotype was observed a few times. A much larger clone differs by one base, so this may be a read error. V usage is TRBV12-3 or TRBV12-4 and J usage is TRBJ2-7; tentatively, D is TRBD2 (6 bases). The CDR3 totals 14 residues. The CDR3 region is CASSLGAAPGLATF. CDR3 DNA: TGTGCCAGCAGTTTAGGGGCCGCCCCGGGACTGGCTACTTTC.

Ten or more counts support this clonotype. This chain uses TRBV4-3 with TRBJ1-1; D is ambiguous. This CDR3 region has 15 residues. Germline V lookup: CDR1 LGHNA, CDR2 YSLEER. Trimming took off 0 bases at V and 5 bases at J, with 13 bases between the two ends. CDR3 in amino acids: CASSQEASHETEAFF. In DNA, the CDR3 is TGCGCCAGCAGCCAAGAGGCATCCCATGAGACTGAAGCTTTCTTT.

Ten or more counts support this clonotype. The CDR3 sequence is CASTSGQETQYF. Here the CDR3 DNA reads TGTGCCAGCACCTCTGGCCAAGAGACCCAGTACTTC. The chain joins TRBV28 to TRBJ2-5; D call uncertain. There are 12 residues in the CDR3. V was trimmed by 7 bases and J by 1 base, leaving 7 bases between them. Germline-derived CDR1 and CDR2 are MDHEN and SYDVKM.

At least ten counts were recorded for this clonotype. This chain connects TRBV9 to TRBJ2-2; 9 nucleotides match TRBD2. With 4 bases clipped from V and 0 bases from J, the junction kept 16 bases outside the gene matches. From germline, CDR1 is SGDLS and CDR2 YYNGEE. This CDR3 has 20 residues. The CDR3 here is CASSPLAGTSLLTNTGELFF. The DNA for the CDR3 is TGTGCCAGCAGCCCCCTCGCCGGGACTAGCCTACTCACGAACACCGGGGAGCTGTTTTTT.